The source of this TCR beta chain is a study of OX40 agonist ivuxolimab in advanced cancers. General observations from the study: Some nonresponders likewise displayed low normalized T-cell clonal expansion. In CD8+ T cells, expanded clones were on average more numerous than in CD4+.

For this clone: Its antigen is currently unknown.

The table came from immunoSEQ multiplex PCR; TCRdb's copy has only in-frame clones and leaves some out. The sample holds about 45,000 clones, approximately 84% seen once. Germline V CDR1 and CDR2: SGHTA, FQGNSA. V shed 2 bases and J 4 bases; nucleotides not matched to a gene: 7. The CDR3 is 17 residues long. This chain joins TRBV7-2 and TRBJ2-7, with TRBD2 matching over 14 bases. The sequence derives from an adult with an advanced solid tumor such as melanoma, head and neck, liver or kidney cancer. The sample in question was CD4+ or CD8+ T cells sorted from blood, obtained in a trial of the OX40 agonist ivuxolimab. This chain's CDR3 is CASSLKLTSGRGYEQYF. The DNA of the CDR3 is TGTGCCAGCAGCTTAAAGTTGACTAGCGGGAGGGGATACGAGCAGTACTTC.